One sample yielded the 2 T cell receptor beta chains listed below, sequenced in a study of OX40 agonist ivuxolimab in advanced cancers. The method was immunoSEQ multiplex PCR; TCRdb's version includes in-frame clones alone and lacks a portion of them. The sample includes about 150,000 clones, 94% of them seen just once. Sequencing was performed on CD4+ or CD8+ T cells sorted from blood, taken in a trial of the OX40 agonist ivuxolimab. All receptors derive from an adult with an advanced solid tumor such as melanoma, head and neck, liver or kidney cancer.

This chain connects TRBV29-1 to TRBJ2-3, with D tentatively TRBD1 (6 bases). Germline assignment: CDR1 SQVTM and CDR2 ANQGSEA. The V gene lost 6 bases and the J gene lost 2 bases, with 18 bases spanning the gap. CDR3 size: 15 residues. The CDR3 sequence is CSVNPSGETTDTQYF. The CDR3 DNA reads as TGCAGCGTCAACCCCTCAGGGGAAACCACAGATACGCAGTATTTT.

The chain employs TRBV4-2 and TRBJ2-5; 13 bases are a match to TRBD2. The junction had 4 bases not matched to a gene; V was cut back by 0 bases and J by 3 bases. The CDR3 length is 17 residues. Looked up from germline, CDR1 is LGHNA and CDR2 is YNFKEQ. The CDR3 DNA is TGTGCCAGCAGCCAAGATTTGGGGACTAGCGGGAAAGAGACCCAGTACTTC. Its translation is CASSQDLGTSGKETQYF.